These 23 T cell receptor beta chains originate from one sample sequenced in a study of Graves' ophthalmopathy and Graves' hyperthyroidism. Scientists amplified the TCR beta CDR3 regions from RNA transcripts. Amplification began with first-round RT-PCR using HTBI primers, then second-round multiplex PCR was performed. TCRdb processed the multiplex PCR reads anew with MiXCR; each CDR3 protein has one entry. The sample consists of over a million distinct CDR3 sequences, about 35% of them appearing once. The material sequenced was peripheral blood or thyroid tissue (not recorded which). The origin of the receptors is an adult man with Graves' hyperthyroidism.

At least ten counts were recorded for this clonotype. This chain connects TRBV4-1 to TRBJ2-2, with D tentatively TRBD1 (7 bases). Germline values: CDR1 MGHRA, CDR2 YSYEKL. The CDR3 has 14 residues. The V gene lost 0 bases and the J gene lost 8 bases, with 10 bases spanning the gap. The DNA for the CDR3 is TGCGCCAGCAGCCAAGAGACAGGGAGGGGGGAGCTGTTTTTT. Translated, it gives CASSQETGRGELFF.

This clonotype was counted a few times. The rearrangement joins TRBV11-2 to TRBJ2-7, with 8 bases fitting TRBD2. The germline gives CDR1 SGHAT, CDR2 FQNNGV. The CDR3 is made up of 15 amino acids. V shed 1 base and J 6 bases; nucleotides not matched to a gene: 8. The CDR3, as DNA: TGTGCCAGCAGCTTAGGTGGGACTAGTGAAACCGAGCAGTACTTC. Encoded protein: CASSLGGTSETEQYF.

This clonotype was observed many times. The CDR3 here is CASNNFNEKLFF. CDR3 sequence (DNA): TGCGCCAGCAACAACTTTAATGAAAAACTGTTTTTT. This chain joins TRBV10-2 and TRBJ1-4; D remains ambiguous. Germline-derived CDR1 and CDR2 are WSHSY and SAAADI. This CDR3 region has 12 residues. V shed 7 bases and J shed 4 bases, with 7 bases lying between them.

The table lists this clonotype with a few counts. This sequence joins TRBV27 and TRBJ2-6; 7 bases are a match to TRBD2. Germline V CDR1 and CDR2: MNHEY, SMNVEV (reference sequence). The CDR3 has 13 amino acids. Trimming took 8 bases from V and 3 from J; bases not matched to a gene: 1. CDR3 region: CASGRDGANVLTF. The CDR3 bases are TGTGCCAGCGGGAGGGATGGGGCCAACGTCCTGACTTTC. Full variable domain (missing parts from reference TRBV27 and TRBJ2-6): EAQVTQNPRYLITVTGKKLTVTCSQNMNHEYMSWYRQDPGLGLRQIYYSMNVEVTDKGDVPEGYKVSRKEKRNFPLILESPSPNQTSLYFCASGRDGANVLTFGAGSRLTVL.

This clonotype was picked up many times. The rearrangement joins TRBV7-9 to TRBJ1-1, with D perhaps TRBD1 (6 bases). Germline CDR1 and CDR2: SEHNR and FQNEAQ (reference sequence). V was pared by 6 bases and J by 7 bases, with 15 bases between. The CDR3 contains 13 residues. The CDR3 loop is CASRDRTTLEAFF. The CDR3 DNA follows: TGTGCCAGCAGGGACAGAACAACACTTGAAGCTTTCTTT.

The chain recombines TRBV12-3 or TRBV12-4 with TRBJ1-1, with a tentative D call TRBD1 (5 bases). The V end was cut by 5 bases, the J end by 5 bases, with 15 bases between. The length of the CDR3 is 14 residues. The CDR3 region is CASSNTGTRTEAFF. In nucleotides, the CDR3 is TGTGCCAGCAGTAATACCGGGACGCGGACTGAAGCTTTCTTT.

This clonotype was counted at least ten times. The chain has TRBV20-1 and TRBJ1-5; tentative D call: TRBD1 (5 bases). Germline V CDR1 and CDR2: DFQATT, SNEGSKA (reference sequence). Trimming removed 6 bases at V and 3 bases at J, with 18 bases between. The CDR3 runs 15 residues. CDR3 region: CSAKSGLLVNQPQHF. Here the CDR3 DNA reads TGCAGTGCCAAATCGGGACTGCTTGTCAATCAGCCCCAGCATTTT.

The V gene is TRBV20-1, the J gene TRBJ2-5; TRBD1 agrees at 8 bases. Germline V CDR1 and CDR2: DFQATT, SNEGSKA (reference sequence). This CDR3 has 14 residues. Trimming took 2 bases from V and 4 from J; bases not matched to a gene: 6. This chain's CDR3 is CSARKGQGTETQYF. Written as DNA, the CDR3 is TGCAGTGCTAGAAAAGGACAGGGCACAGAGACCCAGTACTTC.

The chain couples TRBV24-1 to TRBJ2-7; D may be TRBD1 (6 bases). V was pared by 4 bases and J by 3 bases, with 12 bases between. This CDR3 comprises 14 residues. Per the germline V gene, CDR1 is KGHDR and CDR2 is SFDVKD. DNA of the CDR3: TGTGCCACCAGTGAAACAGGGATGGTCTACGAGCAGTACTTC. Residues: CATSETGMVYEQYF.

This clonotype has ten or more counts. The genes are TRBV25-1 and TRBJ1-2; weak D call: TRBD1 (5 bases). This CDR3 is built from 15 residues. The V gene lost 4 bases and the J gene lost 1 base, with 13 bases spanning the gap. CDR1 is MGHDK, CDR2 SYGVNS, per germline. This chain's CDR3 is CASSGWGRDNYGYTF. CDR3 DNA sequence: TGTGCCAGCAGTGGATGGGGCAGGGATAACTATGGCTACACCTTC.

This clonotype was seen a few times. In this CDR3 the conserved last residue, phenylalanine or tryptophan, is missing, so a read error is likely. The J gene is TRBJ1-2, the V gene TRBV25-1; tentative D call: TRBD1 (6 bases). The CDR3 is 12 amino acids. CDR1 MGHDK and CDR2 SYGVNS come from the germline V gene. With 8 bases removed from V and 6 bases from J, the gap between germline ends came to 13 bases. This CDR3 is CASGRGVDGYTL. CDR3 DNA: TGTGCCAGCGGTAGGGGGGTCGATGGCTACACCCTC.

Remarks on this clonotype: No conserved phenylalanine or tryptophan ends this CDR3, so it is likely a read error. Because the CDR3's place on the DNA is in doubt, the DNA is left out and the CDR3 is given as listed by TCRdb. CDR3 in amino acids: CSVVEGSS. The rearrangement links TRBV29-1 to TRBJ1-1. The CDR3 region is 8 residues in length, termini included. Germline-derived CDR1 and CDR2 are SQVTM and ANQGSEA.

In its sample, this clonotype was seen many times. This chain joins TRBV7-2 and TRBJ2-5; D not certain. The length of the CDR3 is 13 residues. The ends were cut back, 2 bases at V and 8 bases at J, with 12 bases in the middle. The germline V gene has CDR1 SGHTA and CDR2 FQGNSA. CDR3: CASSLYAVETQYF. The CDR3 region has the DNA TGTGCCAGCAGCTTATACGCAGTAGAAACCCAGTACTTC.

The rearrangement joins TRBV11-2 to TRBJ2-7; TRBD1 is a possible D gene (5 bases). The V and J ends lost 5 bases and 2 bases respectively, with 13 bases between them. The CDR3 has 14 amino acids. Germline V gene sequence: CDR1 SGHAT, CDR2 FQNNGV. As DNA, the CDR3 is TGTGCCAGCAGCCCCGGACACTCGCCCTACGAGCAGTACTTC. This codes for CASSPGHSPYEQYF.

This clonotype appeared once. One base away lies a much larger clone, so this may be a sequencing read error. J is TRBJ2-7 and V is TRBV6-6; 10 bases are shared with TRBD2. V lost 6 bases to trimming and J lost 0 bases; unmatched junction nucleotides: 8. The CDR3 consists of 16 residues. Per germline, CDR1 MNHNY and CDR2 SVGAGI (reference sequence). CDR3 amino acids: CASSHGASGSSYEQYF. The DNA of the CDR3 is TGTGCCAGCAGCCACGGGGCTAGCGGGAGCTCCTACGAGCAGTACTTC.

The V gene is TRBV20-1, the J gene TRBJ1-3; the D gene is possibly TRBD1 (6 bases). Trimming took off 0 bases at V and 3 bases at J, with 9 bases between the two ends. The CDR3 totals 14 residues. Germline assignment: CDR1 DFQATT and CDR2 SNEGSKA (reference sequence). This CDR3 reads CSAREGGRGNTIYF. CDR3 sequence (DNA): TGCAGTGCTAGAGAAGGGGGACGTGGAAACACCATATATTTT.

This clonotype was seen a single time. The chain carries TRBV7-9 and TRBJ2-5; TRBD1 agrees at 7 bases. There are 15 residues in the CDR3. Germline assignment: CDR1 SEHNR and CDR2 FQNEAQ (reference sequence). Germline trimming cut 6 bases from V and 4 bases from J; bases unmatched to any gene: 11. The CDR3 region has the DNA TGTGCCAGCAGTTCGACAGTCAGGGGGACAGAGACCCAGTACTTC. Its translation: CASSSTVRGTETQYF.

In its sample, this clonotype was seen a few times. The chain recombines TRBV30 with TRBJ1-1; perhaps TRBD1 as D (5 bases). Looked up from germline, CDR1 is GTSNPN and CDR2 is SVGIG (reference sequence). With 3 bases removed from V and 5 bases from J, the gap between germline ends came to 10 bases. This CDR3 comprises 12 residues. The CDR3 protein is CAWRMGGTEAFF. CDR3 sequence (DNA): TGTGCCTGGAGGATGGGGGGGACTGAAGCTTTCTTT. Based on the CDR3 plus reference TRBV30 and TRBJ1-1, the full variable domain is SQTIHQWPATLVQPVGSPLSLECTVEGTSNPNLYWYRQAAGRGLQLLFYSVGIGQISSEVPQNLSASRPQDRQFILSSKKLLLSDSGFYLCAWRMGGTEAFFGQGTRLTVV.

V and J are TRBV11-1 and TRBJ2-7; D possibly matches TRBD1 or TRBD2 (5 bases each). Trimming pared 5 bases from V and 4 bases from J, leaving 15 bases between. The CDR3 is 14 residues long. Per the germline V gene, CDR1 is SGHAT and CDR2 is FQDESV (reference sequence). CDR3 in DNA: TGTGCCAGCAGCCCCTACCTTGGGGGTTACGAGCAGTACTTC. As protein: CASSPYLGGYEQYF.

A note on this clonotype: It is likely a read error, because the conserved phenylalanine at the end of the CDR3 is missing. The DNA is omitted, as the CDR3 cannot be located on it reliably, and the CDR3 follows TCRdb's listing. The V gene is TRBV9, the J gene TRBJ1-4; the table calls TRBD1, which could not be checked here. In germline, CDR1 is SGDLS, CDR2 YYNGEE. The CDR3 adds up to 11 amino acids, both ends counted. This CDR3 reads CASSSRTGTLD.

At least ten counts were recorded for this clonotype. V and J are TRBV20-1 and TRBJ2-7, with TRBD2 as a possible D gene (5 bases). There are 12 residues in the CDR3. V was clipped by 3 bases and J by 4 bases, with 10 bases between them. Germline CDR1 and CDR2: DFQATT and SNEGSKA (reference sequence). CDR3 sequence (DNA): TGCAGTGCTAGTATGGGAGTTTACGAGCAGTACTTC. Residues: CSASMGVYEQYF.

The table lists this clonotype with a few counts. The CDR3: CASSLSAGGILALHF. CDR3 bases: TGTGCCAGCAGTTTATCCGCAGGGGGCATATTGGCCCTCCACTTT. The chain carries TRBV27 and TRBJ1-6, with 8 bases lining up with TRBD1. J was trimmed by 14 bases and V by 0 bases; bases with no gene match: 9. The germline V gene encodes CDR1 MNHEY and CDR2 SMNVEV (reference sequence). The CDR3 runs 15 residues.

The rearrangement joins TRBV2 to TRBJ1-1, with no clear D. The V end was cut by 3 bases, the J end by 2 bases, with 19 bases between. CDR1 is SNHLY, CDR2 FYNNEI, per germline. This CDR3 spans 17 amino acids. DNA of the CDR3: TGTGCCAGCAGTGACCGTGCCATTTCTGCCGAAAACACTGAAGCTTTCTTT. It yields the protein CASSDRAISAENTEAFF.